These T cell receptor beta chains were read from a single sample in a study of blood T cell repertoires in COVID-19. Only in-frame clones appear in the TCRdb table, and some are missing; sequencing was by immunoSEQ multiplex PCR. The data contain about 82,000 clones, 75% to 90% of them singletons. The sequencing input was peripheral blood. These receptors all come from a woman aged 40-49 years with active or convalescent COVID-19. The CDR3 runs from the conserved cysteine through the conserved F or W. D genes are given only for firm matches. Where a row states a size, it is once, few, many or the class of an expanded clone; other rows omit it.

CDR3aa: CASSLVAASSTDTQYF
CDR3nt: TGTGCCAGCAGCTTAGTAGCCGCTTCTAGCACAGATACGCAGTATTTT
abundance: .
j_gene: TRBJ2-3
v_gene: TRBV7-6
d_gene: .

CDR3aa: CASSAAPGGGLDGNTIYF
CDR3nt: TGTGCCAGCAGCGCCGCACCAGGGGGCGGACTAGATGGAAACACCATATATTTT
abundance: .
j_gene: TRBJ1-3
v_gene: TRBV9
d_gene: TRBD1

CDR3aa: CASSLALAGETQYF
CDR3nt: TGTGCTAGCAGCTTAGCACTAGCGGGTGAGACCCAGTACTTC
abundance: .
j_gene: TRBJ2-5
v_gene: TRBV7-7
d_gene: TRBD2

CDR3aa: CASSFRQRNTEAFF
CDR3nt: TGTGCCAGCAGCTTCCGACAGCGAAACACTGAAGCTTTCTTT
abundance: .
j_gene: TRBJ1-1
v_gene: TRBV7-2
d_gene: .

CDR3aa: CASSVGYRGNSPLHF
CDR3nt: TGTGCCAGCAGTGTTGGCTACAGGGGTAATTCACCCCTCCACTTT
abundance: .
j_gene: TRBJ1-6
v_gene: TRBV6-4
d_gene: TRBD1

CDR3aa: CASSQDRTAGSMNTEAFF
CDR3nt: TGCGCCAGCAGCCAAGATCGTACTGCAGGGTCCATGAACACTGAAGCTTTCTTT
abundance: once
j_gene: TRBJ1-1
v_gene: TRBV4-3
d_gene: .

CDR3aa: CASSRTGGQPQHF
CDR3nt: TGTGCCAGCAGTAGGACAGGGGGGCAGCCCCAGCATTTT
abundance: .
j_gene: TRBJ1-5
v_gene: TRBV6-5
d_gene: TRBD1

CDR3aa: CASSYSKLETQYF
CDR3nt: TGTGCCAGCAGTTACTCGAAGCTAGAGACCCAGTACTTC
abundance: .
j_gene: TRBJ2-5
v_gene: TRBV6-5
d_gene: .

CDR3aa: CASSLTTGISPLHF
CDR3nt: TGTGCCAGCAGCTTAACAACAGGCATTTCACCCCTCCACTTT
abundance: .
j_gene: TRBJ1-6
v_gene: TRBV11-2
d_gene: .

CDR3aa: CASSPGTGLYDGYTF
CDR3nt: TGTGCCAGCAGTCCCGGGACAGGGCTTTATGATGGCTACACCTTC
abundance: .
j_gene: TRBJ1-2
v_gene: TRBV28
d_gene: TRBD1

CDR3aa: CASSQAEGNTEAFF
CDR3nt: TGCGCCAGCAGCCAAGCGGAGGGGAACACTGAAGCTTTCTTT
abundance: .
j_gene: TRBJ1-1
v_gene: TRBV4-1
d_gene: .

CDR3aa: CASSTILTSGRERSYEQYF
CDR3nt: TGTGCCAGCAGTACTATCTTGACTAGCGGGAGGGAGCGGTCCTACGAGCAGTACTTC
abundance: few
j_gene: TRBJ2-7
v_gene: TRBV28
d_gene: TRBD2